Reported below is one T cell receptor (beta chain). The data belong to a study of blood T cell repertoires in COVID-19. Background on the study: Acute and convalescent COVID-19 samples came from the United States, Italy and Spain. Sources were T cells, B-cell-depleted T cells, or PBMCs; the material itself was cDNA or gDNA.

The CDR3 is made up of 15 amino acids. The germline V and J ends were trimmed by 6 bases and 0 bases, with 15 bases remaining between them. Germline CDR1 SQVTM, CDR2 ANQGSEA. It was during active infection that Seattle patients were enrolled and then longitudinally followed. Original methodology: Amplification of reference gene primers provided the estimated nucleated cell counts. The repertoire was sequenced with immunoSEQ multiplex PCR; TCRdb's copy has only in-frame clones and lacks some. V, J and clone size derive from that table, while D and trimming were established from the DNA sequence. The profile shows around 220,000 clones, approximately 80% of them singletons.

The rearrangement uses TRBV29-1 and TRBJ1-3; D gene ambiguous. Source material: peripheral blood. This clonotype was sampled from a woman aged 80 or older with COVID-19, enrolled during active disease. The CDR3 region has the DNA TGCAGCGTCACCTTGGACTGGCCCTCTGGAAACACCATATATTTT. Amino acids: CSVTLDWPSGNTIYF.